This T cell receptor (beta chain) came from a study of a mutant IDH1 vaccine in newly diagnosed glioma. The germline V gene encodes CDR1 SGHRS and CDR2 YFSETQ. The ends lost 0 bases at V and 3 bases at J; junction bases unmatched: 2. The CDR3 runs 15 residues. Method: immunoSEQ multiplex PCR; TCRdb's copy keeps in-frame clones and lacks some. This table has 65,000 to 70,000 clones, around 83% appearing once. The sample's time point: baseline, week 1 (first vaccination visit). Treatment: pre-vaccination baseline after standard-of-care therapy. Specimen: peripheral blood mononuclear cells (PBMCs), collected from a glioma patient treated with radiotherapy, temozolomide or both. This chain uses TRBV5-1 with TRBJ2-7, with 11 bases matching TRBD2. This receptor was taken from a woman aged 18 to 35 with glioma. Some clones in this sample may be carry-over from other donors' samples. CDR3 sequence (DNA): TGCGCCAGCAGCTTGGGACTAGCGGGGAACTACGAGCAGTACTTC. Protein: CASSLGLAGNYEQYF.